Listed here are 8 T cell receptor beta chains from one sample, sequenced in a study of blood T cell repertoires in COVID-19. Sequencing used immunoSEQ multiplex PCR; TCRdb keeps in-frame clones, though not all of them. Found here are more than 300,000 clones, 85% to 90% of them singletons; the top ten hold about 9.4%. The specimen sequenced was PBMCs or T cells enriched from blood (not recorded which). These TCRs come from a woman under 30 who had recovered from COVID-19.

The rearrangement links TRBV4-1 to TRBJ1-6; 7 positions match TRBD1. CDR3 length: 16 residues. J was trimmed by 12 bases and V by 2 bases; bases with no gene match: 13. The germline V gene has CDR1 MGHRA and CDR2 YSYEKL. The CDR3 region has the DNA TGCGCCAGCAGCCAATTTTCGGACAGGCGTATTGGACCCCTCCACTTT. Translation: CASSQFSDRRIGPLHF.

The genes are TRBV7-2 and TRBJ2-5; unclear D gene. CDR1 and CDR2 (germline): SGHTA, FQGNSA. The CDR3 runs to 13 residues. Trimming took 3 bases from V and 4 from J, leaving 9 bases between them. The CDR3 protein is CASSFFRRETQYF. CDR3 sequence (DNA): TGTGCCAGCAGCTTTTTCAGGCGAGAGACCCAGTACTTC.

The rearrangement joins TRBV5-1 to TRBJ2-7; 9 bases map to TRBD1. The junction had 5 bases not matched to a gene; V was cut back by 0 bases and J by 7 bases. Germline CDR1 and CDR2: SGHRS and YFSETQ. The CDR3 has 14 residues. The CDR3 sequence: CASSLGDRAGEQYF. The CDR3 nucleotides are TGCGCCAGCAGCTTGGGGGACAGGGCTGGAGAGCAGTACTTC.

The chain combines TRBV7-2 with TRBJ2-1; D is unclear. Trimming removed 5 bases from V and 0 bases from J, with 20 bases in between. CDR1 SGHTA and CDR2 FQGNSA come from the germline V gene. CDR3 length equals 18 residues. The DNA for the CDR3 is TGTGCCAGCAGCGCTCTAAAGAAGTCTCCTAGCTCCTACAATGAGCAGTTCTTC. It is translated as CASSALKKSPSSYNEQFF.

As regards this clone: The same CDR3 is also encoded by other DNA sequences in this sample. The chain carries TRBV6-5 and TRBJ1-6; D uncertain. This CDR3 spans 12 amino acids. Trimming left V 1 base short and J 7 bases short, with 2 bases between. Germline V lookup: CDR1 MNHEY, CDR2 SVGAGI. CDR3 loop: CASSYLNSPLHF. In DNA form, the CDR3 reads TGTGCCAGCAGTTACTTAAATTCACCCCTCCACTTT.

The rearrangement joins TRBV7-3 to TRBJ2-1; a weak D match, TRBD1 (5 bases). CDR1 is SGHTA and CDR2 is FQGTGA in the germline V gene. The CDR3 extends over 14 amino acids. Trimming pared 2 bases from V and 9 bases from J, leaving 14 bases between. CDR3 region: CASSLARTIGEQFF. In DNA form, the CDR3 reads TGTGCCAGCAGCTTAGCCCGGACAATTGGTGAGCAGTTCTTC.

The genes are TRBV19 and TRBJ2-1; 14 positions agree with TRBD2. J was trimmed by 1 base and V by 5 bases; bases with no gene match: 10. The CDR3 is 19 residues long. Germline V gene data show CDR1 as LNHDA and CDR2 as SQIVND (reference sequence). CDR3 bases: TGTGCCAGTAGTTCCCTGGGAGGGACTAGCGGGAGTTCCTACAATGAGCAGTTCTTC. Its translation is CASSSLGGTSGSSYNEQFF.

V usage is TRBV12-3 or TRBV12-4 and J usage is TRBJ2-2; D is possibly TRBD1 (6 bases). The V gene lost 5 bases and the J gene lost 9 bases, with 13 bases spanning the gap. The CDR3 covers 13 residues. The CDR3 sequence: CASSLPGTRELFF. The CDR3 DNA sequence: TGTGCCAGCAGTCTCCCCGGGACACGGGAGCTGTTTTTT.